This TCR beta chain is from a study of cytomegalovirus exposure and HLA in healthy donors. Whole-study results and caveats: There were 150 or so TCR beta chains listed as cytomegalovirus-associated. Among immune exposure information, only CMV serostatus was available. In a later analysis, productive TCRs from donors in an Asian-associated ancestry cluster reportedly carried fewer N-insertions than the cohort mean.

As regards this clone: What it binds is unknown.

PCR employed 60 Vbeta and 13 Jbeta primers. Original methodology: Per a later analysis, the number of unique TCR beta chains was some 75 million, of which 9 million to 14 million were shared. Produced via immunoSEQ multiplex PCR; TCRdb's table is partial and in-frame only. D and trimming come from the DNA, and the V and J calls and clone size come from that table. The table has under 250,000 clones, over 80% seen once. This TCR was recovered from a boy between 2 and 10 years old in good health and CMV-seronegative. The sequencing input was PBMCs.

This chain's CDR3 is CASSPDSPSEQYF. Written as DNA, the CDR3 is TGTGCCAGCTCCCCCGACAGTCCGTCAGAGCAGTACTTC. The V gene is TRBV18, the J gene TRBJ2-7; D is possibly TRBD1 (5 bases). CDR3 size: 13 residues. Germline CDR1 and CDR2: KGHSH and LQKENI. V was cut by 6 bases and J by 7 bases, with 16 bases left in between.